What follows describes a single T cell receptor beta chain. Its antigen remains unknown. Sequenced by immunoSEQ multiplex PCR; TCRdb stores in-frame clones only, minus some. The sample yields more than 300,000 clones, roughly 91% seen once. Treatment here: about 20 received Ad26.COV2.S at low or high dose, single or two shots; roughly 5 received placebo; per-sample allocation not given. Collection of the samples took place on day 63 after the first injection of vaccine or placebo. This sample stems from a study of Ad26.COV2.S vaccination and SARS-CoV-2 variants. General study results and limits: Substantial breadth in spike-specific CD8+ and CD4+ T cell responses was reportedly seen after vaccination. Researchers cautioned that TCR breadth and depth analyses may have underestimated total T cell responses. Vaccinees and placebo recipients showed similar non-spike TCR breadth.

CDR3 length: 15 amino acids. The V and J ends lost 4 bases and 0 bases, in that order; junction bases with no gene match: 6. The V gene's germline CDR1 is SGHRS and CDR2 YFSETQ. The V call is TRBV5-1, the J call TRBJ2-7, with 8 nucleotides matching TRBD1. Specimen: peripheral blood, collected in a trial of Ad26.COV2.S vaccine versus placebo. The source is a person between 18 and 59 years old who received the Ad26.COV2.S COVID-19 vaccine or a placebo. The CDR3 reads CASSHGTGDSYEQYF. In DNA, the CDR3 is TGCGCCAGCAGCCACGGGACAGGTGACTCCTACGAGCAGTACTTC.